This TCR beta chain was found in a study of blood T cell repertoires in COVID-19 (dated by TCRdb to between 2020 and 2021). About the investigation overall: Samples from collaborators originated in the United States, Italy and Spain and spanned both the acute and convalescent phases of COVID-19. The material from the prospective study consisted of cDNA or gDNA derived from T cells, B-cell-depleted T cells, or PBMCs. Subjects who had been exposed to COVID-19, were actively infected with it, or had recovered from it provided the deeply sampled blood TCRbeta repertoires that made up the dataset. The repertoires were released in a freely available public database intended as a resource for research on the immune response to SARS-CoV-2. Samples came from the ongoing ImmuneRACE study (first 160 participants) plus 1,254 subjects from 6 global collaborators. Sample metadata almost always included a de-identified subject ID, COVID-19 status, age in years and sex. HLA class I and class II types, where available, came from metadata supplied by the sample provider rather than from assay-based typing. The research as a whole found: The quantity of clinical and demographic metadata differed by source and by participant and was supplied without curation.

The CDR3 runs 15 amino acids, cysteine and phenylalanine included. Of all the DNA, just the CDR3 is kept, 45 bases in frame from base 1. The germline V gene gives CDR1 as SQVTM and CDR2 as ANQGSEA. TCRbeta CDR3 regions were amplified from genomic DNA using the immunoSEQ Assay, a bias-controlled multiplex PCR. The authors' pipeline ran thus. Within the assay, amplification of reference gene primers was used to estimate how many nucleated cells each sample contained. To quantify the absolute abundance of each unique TCRbeta CDR3 rearrangement, sequence reads were collapsed and filtered. For each sample, productive Simpson clonality was calculated as the square root of Simpson's diversity index over productive rearrangements. Here the immuneACCESS table is served through TCRdb, limited to in-frame sequences with V and J called. Missing clones are a known gap in these copies; in checked studies unresolved V genes cover under half, and the rest lacks a known reason. For V, J and clone size, that table is used; D and trimming come from the DNA. This sample holds approximately 50,000 clones; approximately 80% were observed only once. More than 30% of the sample goes to the ten largest clones.

In the case of this clone: What antigen it recognizes has not been identified. A read error may account for a junction end that differs from germline. Other DNA sequences within the sample encode an identical CDR3.

In Seattle, one collaborating source enrolled patients while the infection was active and tracked those patients longitudinally over the course of disease. Whole blood was collected in K2EDTA tubes by collaborating institutions according to the institutions' own protocols. For TCRbeta analysis, collaborator samples were shipped as frozen whole blood, as isolated PBMCs, or as DNA extracted from either sample type. Sequencing was performed on peripheral blood. The chain employs TRBV29-1 and TRBJ1-5, with TRBD1 as a weak D call on 5 bases. This TCR was recovered from a man aged 60 to 75 with COVID-19, enrolled during active disease. The CDR3 reads as follows: CSVEASGGEHQPQHF. The DNA sequence follows: TGCAGCGTCGAAGCCTCGGGGGGGGAACATCAGCCCCAGCATTTT.